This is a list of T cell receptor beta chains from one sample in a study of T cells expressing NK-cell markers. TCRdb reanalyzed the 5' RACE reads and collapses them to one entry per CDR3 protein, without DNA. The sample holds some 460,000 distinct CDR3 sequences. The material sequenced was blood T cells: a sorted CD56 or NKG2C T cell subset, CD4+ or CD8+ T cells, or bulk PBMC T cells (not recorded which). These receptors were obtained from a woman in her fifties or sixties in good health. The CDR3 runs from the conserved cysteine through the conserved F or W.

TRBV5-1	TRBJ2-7	CASSLVSGLTYEQYF
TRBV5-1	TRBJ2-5	CASSLARTGETQYF
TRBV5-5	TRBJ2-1	CASSDGAGSYNEQFF
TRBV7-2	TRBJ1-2	CASSLARVEGWGYTF
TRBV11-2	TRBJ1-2	CASSSRGGANYGYTF
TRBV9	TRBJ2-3	CASSALKRAVTDTQYF
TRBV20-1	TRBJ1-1	CSANRQGGYTEAFF
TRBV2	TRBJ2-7	CASSELGFDYEQYF
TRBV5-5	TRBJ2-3	CASSWARSTDTQYF
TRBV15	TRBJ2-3	CATSRLAGAGRDTDTQYF
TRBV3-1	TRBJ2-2	CASRIRILPNTGELFF
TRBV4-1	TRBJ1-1	CASSHPPGQQKNTEAFF
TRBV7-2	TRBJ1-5	CASSLPYPDQPQHF
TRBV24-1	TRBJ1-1	CATSDSHEPNRSTEAFF
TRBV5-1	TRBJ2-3	CASRGLVTGRTDTQYF
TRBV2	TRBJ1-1	CASSSRGVQNTEAFF
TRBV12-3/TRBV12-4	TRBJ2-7	CASRRALFEQYF
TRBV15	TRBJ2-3	CATSRGLASTDTQYF
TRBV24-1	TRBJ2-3	CATGSGSDTDTQYF
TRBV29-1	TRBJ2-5	CSVGPQGSKETQYF
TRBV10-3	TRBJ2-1	CAITSIPTFTGDEQFF
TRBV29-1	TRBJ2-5	CSVSLGGRGIKFGQYF
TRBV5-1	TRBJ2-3	CASNTGTSGTWGTDTQYF
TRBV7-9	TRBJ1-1	CASSLEQGVGTEAFF
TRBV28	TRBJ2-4	CASSSVGAARGKNIQYF
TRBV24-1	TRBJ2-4	CATSDLGDNNIQYF
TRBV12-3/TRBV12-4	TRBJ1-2	CASSSRESGGYTF
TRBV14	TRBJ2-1	CASSHLAGVGEQFF
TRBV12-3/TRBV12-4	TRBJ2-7	CASSPRLASEQYF
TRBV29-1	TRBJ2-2	CSATLTGELFF
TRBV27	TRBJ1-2	CASSLSSRGDYGYTF
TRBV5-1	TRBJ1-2	CASSLSDGRDGYTF
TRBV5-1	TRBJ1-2	CASSEGVNYGYTF
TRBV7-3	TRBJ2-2	CASGETNTGELFF
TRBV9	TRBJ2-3	CASNRDYSTDTQYF
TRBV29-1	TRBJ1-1	CSTTGGDRGAEAFF
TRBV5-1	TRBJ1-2	CASSLGGVARANYGYTF
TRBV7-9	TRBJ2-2	CASSPLWPQVGELFF
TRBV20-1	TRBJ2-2	CSARDRGRWELFF
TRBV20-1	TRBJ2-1	CSAPFRSYNEQFF
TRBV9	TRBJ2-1	CASSVETGRQFF
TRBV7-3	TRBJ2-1	CASSQTSGLSYNEQFF
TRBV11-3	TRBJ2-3	CASSQVSGARTDTQYF
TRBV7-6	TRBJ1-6	CASSSYTNSPLHF
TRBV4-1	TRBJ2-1	CASSQAGLRESRSYNEQFF
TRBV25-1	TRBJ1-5	CASSTPTGPQHF
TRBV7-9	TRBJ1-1	CASSPKRSDTEAFF
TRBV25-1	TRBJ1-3	CASSVTGPGNTIYF
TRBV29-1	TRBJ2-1	CSASGIVGLEQFF
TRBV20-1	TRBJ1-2	CSARYRQTGYTF
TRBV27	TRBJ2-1	CASAGGGTYNEQFF
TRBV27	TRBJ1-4	CATGRLATNEKLFF